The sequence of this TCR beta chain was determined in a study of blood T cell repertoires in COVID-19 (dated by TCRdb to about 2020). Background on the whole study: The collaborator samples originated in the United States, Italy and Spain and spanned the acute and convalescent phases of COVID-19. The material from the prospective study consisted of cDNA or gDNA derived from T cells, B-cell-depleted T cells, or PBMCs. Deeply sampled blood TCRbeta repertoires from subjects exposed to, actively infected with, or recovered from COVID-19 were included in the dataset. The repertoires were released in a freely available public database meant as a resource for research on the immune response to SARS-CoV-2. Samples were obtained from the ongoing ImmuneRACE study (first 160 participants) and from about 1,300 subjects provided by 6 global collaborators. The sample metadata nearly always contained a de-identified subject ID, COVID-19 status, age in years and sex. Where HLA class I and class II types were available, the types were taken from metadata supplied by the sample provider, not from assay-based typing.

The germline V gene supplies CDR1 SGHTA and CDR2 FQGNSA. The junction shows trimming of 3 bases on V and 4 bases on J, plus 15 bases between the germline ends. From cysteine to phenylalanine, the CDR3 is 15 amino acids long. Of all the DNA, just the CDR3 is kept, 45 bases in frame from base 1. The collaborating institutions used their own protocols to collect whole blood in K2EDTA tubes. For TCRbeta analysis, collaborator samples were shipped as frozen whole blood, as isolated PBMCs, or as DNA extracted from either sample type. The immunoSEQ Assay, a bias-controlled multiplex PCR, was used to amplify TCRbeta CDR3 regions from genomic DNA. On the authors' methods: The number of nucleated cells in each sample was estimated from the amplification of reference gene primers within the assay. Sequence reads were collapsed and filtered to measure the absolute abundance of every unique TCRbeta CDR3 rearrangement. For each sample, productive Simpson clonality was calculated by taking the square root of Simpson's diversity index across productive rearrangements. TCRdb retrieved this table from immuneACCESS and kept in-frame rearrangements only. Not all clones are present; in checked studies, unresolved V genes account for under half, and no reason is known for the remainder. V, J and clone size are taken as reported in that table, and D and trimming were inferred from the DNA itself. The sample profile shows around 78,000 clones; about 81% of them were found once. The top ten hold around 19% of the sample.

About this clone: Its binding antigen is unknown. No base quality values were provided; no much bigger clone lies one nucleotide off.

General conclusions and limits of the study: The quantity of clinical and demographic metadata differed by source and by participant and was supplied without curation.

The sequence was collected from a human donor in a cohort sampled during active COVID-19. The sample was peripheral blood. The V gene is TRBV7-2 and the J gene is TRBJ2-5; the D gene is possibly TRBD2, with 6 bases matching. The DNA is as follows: TGTGCCAGCAGCTTTTCCGCGACTAGAATAGAGACCCAGTACTTC. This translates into CASSFSATRIETQYF.